A single sample is the source of the 32 T cell receptor beta chains below, sequenced in a study of cytomegalovirus exposure and HLA in healthy donors. Data came from immunoSEQ multiplex PCR; TCRdb stores just in-frame clones and leaves some out. Of 330,000 or so clones in the sample, 75% to 90% were seen once. Sequencing input: PBMCs. Receptor source: a woman aged 18-29 years in good health and CMV-seronegative.

The chain joins TRBV7-8 to TRBJ1-2; 9 bases fit TRBD1. After removal of 1 base from V and 2 bases from J, the junction contained 5 bases not matched to a gene. Germline CDR1 is SGHVS and CDR2 is FQNEAQ. CDR3 size: 16 residues. CDR3 amino acids: CASSLEDRGMNYGYTF. CDR3 DNA: TGTGCCAGCAGCTTAGAGGACAGGGGAATGAACTATGGCTACACCTTC.

The chain recombines TRBV7-2 with TRBJ2-7; D possibly corresponds to TRBD2 (5 bases). Germline loops: CDR1 SGHTA, CDR2 FQGNSA. This CDR3 is 13 amino acids long. V gave up 9 bases and J gave up 3 bases, with 15 bases separating them. The chain's CDR3 is CASRRGSYYEQYF. The CDR3 DNA reads TGTGCCAGTCGAAGAGGGAGTTACTACGAGCAGTACTTC. Complete variable domain (other parts from reference TRBV7-2 and TRBJ2-7): GAGVSQSPSNKVTEKGKDVELRCDPISGHTALYWYRQSLGQGLEFLIYFQGNSAPDKSGLPSDRFSAERTGGSVSTLTIQRTQQEDSAVYLCASRRGSYYEQYFGPGTRLTVT.

This clone was detected once. The chain carries TRBV29-1 and TRBJ2-5; D is possibly TRBD1 (5 bases). The germline V gene has CDR1 SQVTM and CDR2 ANQGSEA. The CDR3 spans 13 residues. The V end lost 6 bases, the J end lost 0 bases, and 11 bases lay between the germline ends. The CDR3 coding sequence is TGCAGCGTCGGTGACAGTTACCAAGAGACCCAGTACTTC. It is translated as CSVGDSYQETQYF.

V gene TRBV18 combines with J gene TRBJ2-5, with D tentatively TRBD2 (5 bases). The CDR3 consists of 17 residues. The ends were cut back, 4 bases at V and 5 bases at J, with 23 bases in the middle. CDR1 is KGHSH and CDR2 is LQKENI in the germline V gene. DNA for the CDR3: TGTGCCAGCTCACAAAACCTAGGGTCCTCATCGGGGGAGACCCAGTACTTC. Its protein is CASSQNLGSSSGETQYF.

The chain recombines TRBV9 with TRBJ2-7; 9 positions agree with TRBD1. Looked up from germline, CDR1 is SGDLS and CDR2 is YYNGEE. The CDR3 contains 12 residues. Losses at the gene ends were 3 bases for V and 6 bases for J; bases not matched to a gene: 1. CDR3 in DNA: TGTGCCAGCAGCGGACAGGGGGGCGAGCAGTACTTC. This sequence encodes CASSGQGGEQYF.

The chain joins TRBV6-5 to TRBJ1-2, with 9 bases that match TRBD1. Trimming cost V 6 bases and J 2 bases; bases outside gene matches: 4. This CDR3 comprises 14 residues. Per germline, CDR1 MNHEY and CDR2 SVGAGI. CDR3 sequence: CASREDRGNYGYTF. DNA of the CDR3: TGTGCCAGCAGGGAGGACAGGGGAAACTATGGCTACACCTTC.

The CDR3 loop is CAWGTGSGNTIYF. The DNA for the CDR3 is TGTGCCTGGGGTACGGGCTCTGGAAACACCATATATTTT. J is TRBJ1-3 and V is TRBV30; D is unresolved. V was cut by 5 bases and J by 0 bases, with 8 bases left in between. Germline V lookup: CDR1 GTSNPN, CDR2 SVGIG (reference sequence). This CDR3 contains 13 residues.

The V call is TRBV7-9, the J call TRBJ2-2, with a tentative D call TRBD1 (6 bases). Germline assignment: CDR1 SEHNR and CDR2 FQNEAQ (reference sequence). The CDR3 is 17 residues long. The V and J ends lost 6 bases and 1 base respectively, with 18 bases between them. CDR3 DNA sequence: TGTGCCAGCAGACCACGTCTTGGGACAAGGAACACCGGGGAGCTGTTTTTT. Translating gives CASRPRLGTRNTGELFF. Filled out from reference TRBV7-9 and TRBJ2-2, the complete variable domain reads DTGVSQNPRHKITKRGQNVTFRCDPISEHNRLYWYRQTLGQGPEFLTYFQNEAQLEKSRLLSDRFSAERPKGSFSTLEIQRTEQGDSAMYLCASRPRLGTRNTGELFFGEGSRLTVL.

The chain is built from TRBV5-1 and TRBJ2-2; D unresolved. V was pared by 3 bases and J by 0 bases, with 12 bases between. This CDR3 comprises 16 residues. The germline gives CDR1 SGHRS, CDR2 YFSETQ. For the CDR3, the DNA is TGCGCCAGCAGCTCTTCCGGCAGGACGAACACCGGGGAGCTGTTTTTT. Amino acids: CASSSSGRTNTGELFF.

The V gene is TRBV5-4, the J gene TRBJ2-3, with 7 bases identical to TRBD2. CDR3 length: 14 residues. The ends lost 4 bases at V and 1 base at J; junction bases unmatched: 3. The V gene's germline CDR1 is SGHNT and CDR2 YYREEE (reference sequence). The CDR3 DNA reads TGTGCCAGCAGCCCGGGGGGACGCACAGATACGCAGTATTTT. This codes for CASSPGGRTDTQYF. Based on the CDR3 plus reference TRBV5-4 and TRBJ2-3, the full variable domain is ETGVTQSPTHLIKTRGQQVTLRCSSQSGHNTVSWYQQALGQGPQFIFQYYREEENGRGNFPPRFSGLQFPNYSSELNVNALELDDSALYLCASSPGGRTDTQYFGPGTRLTVL.

This clone was picked up a small number of times. This chain connects TRBV5-8 to TRBJ1-5, with TRBD1 matching over 8 bases. J lost 4 bases, V lost 1 base, and 4 bases had no gene match. The germline V gene encodes CDR1 SGHTS and CDR2 YDEGEE. The CDR3 is 15 residues long. The CDR3 is CASSLPGTGNQPQHF. DNA for the CDR3: TGTGCCAGCAGCTTGCCAGGGACAGGAAATCAGCCCCAGCATTTT.

V and J are TRBV6-5 and TRBJ1-3; 8 bases map to TRBD1. CDR1 is MNHEY and CDR2 is SVGAGI in the germline V gene. The CDR3 runs to 14 residues. With V trimmed by 5 bases and J by 3 bases, 3 bases remained unmatched. The CDR3 region is CASSRGTGGNTIYF. The CDR3 bases are TGTGCCAGCAGTCGAGGGACAGGTGGAAACACCATATATTTT.

The rearrangement links TRBV28 to TRBJ1-4; D gene unclear. The germline V and J ends were trimmed by 6 bases and 7 bases, with 12 bases remaining between them. Per the germline V gene, CDR1 is MDHEN and CDR2 is SYDVKM. The CDR3 extends over 13 amino acids. CDR3 DNA: TGTGCCAGCAGATTTTCGGTTGCTGAAAAACTGTTTTTT. Protein product: CASRFSVAEKLFF.

The genes are TRBV6-5 and TRBJ2-1; maybe TRBD2 (5 bases). Germline V gene data show CDR1 as MNHEY and CDR2 as SVGAGI. The germline V and J ends were trimmed by 2 bases and 0 bases, with 11 bases remaining between them. CDR3 length: 16 residues. DNA for the CDR3: TGTGCCAGCAGTTACGAGGGCACGAGCTCCTACAATGAGCAGTTCTTC. Protein product: CASSYEGTSSYNEQFF.

This chain uses TRBV4-3 with TRBJ2-7; tentatively, D is TRBD2 (5 bases). The CDR3 spans 15 residues. CDR1 is LGHNA, CDR2 YSLEER, per germline. Deletions cut 3 bases from V and 2 bases from J, with 14 bases between. CDR3 protein: CASSQLASATYEQYF. CDR3 in DNA: TGCGCCAGCAGCCAGCTAGCTTCGGCGACCTACGAGCAGTACTTC.

This clone has only a few counts. The chain joins TRBV2 to TRBJ2-1; D ambiguous. V was cut by 9 bases and J by 2 bases, with 11 bases left in between. Germline values: CDR1 SNHLY, CDR2 FYNNEI. CDR3 length equals 13 residues. The CDR3 DNA sequence: TGTGCCAGTACGTCAAGCGCCTACAATGAGCAGTTCTTC. The encoded protein is CASTSSAYNEQFF.

This chain connects TRBV7-2 to TRBJ1-1; D unresolved. The V end was cut by 1 base, the J end by 5 bases, with 11 bases between. Germline CDR1 and CDR2: SGHTA and FQGNSA. CDR3 length equals 14 residues. CDR3 DNA: TGTGCCAGCAGCTTAGGGAGTGTGGGTACTGAAGCTTTCTTT. Its translation is CASSLGSVGTEAFF.

This chain links TRBV18 with TRBJ1-1; D is unclear. In germline, CDR1 is KGHSH, CDR2 LQKENI. CDR3 size: 13 residues. V was pared by 2 bases and J by 5 bases, with 9 bases between. The CDR3 region is CASSPSAGTEAFF. DNA of the CDR3: TGTGCCAGCTCACCATCTGCGGGGACTGAAGCTTTCTTT.

The V call is TRBV15, the J call TRBJ1-3, with a weak D call TRBD1 (6 bases). CDR1 and CDR2 from the germline V gene are LNHNV and YYDKDF (reference sequence). The V end lost 4 bases, the J end lost 1 base, and 11 bases lay between the germline ends. There are 15 residues in the CDR3. CDR3 sequence reads: CATSIGQQSGNTIYF. The CDR3 region has the DNA TGTGCCACCAGCATCGGACAGCAGTCTGGAAACACCATATATTTT.

This chain links TRBV7-7 with TRBJ2-1; tentatively, D is TRBD1 (6 bases). Germline CDR1 is SSHAT and CDR2 is FNYEAQ (reference sequence). The CDR3 has 14 amino acids. V lost 5 bases, J lost 3 bases, and 11 bases lay in between. CDR3 residues: CASSRDKVYNEQFF. DNA of the CDR3: TGTGCCAGCAGCCGGGACAAAGTCTACAATGAGCAGTTCTTC.

The V call is TRBV9, the J call TRBJ1-4, with TRBD1 matching 7 bases. CDR3 length: 15 residues. Trimming removed 4 bases from V and 7 bases from J; junction bases left unmatched: 10. Germline lookup yields CDR1 SGDLS and CDR2 YYNGEE. DNA of the CDR3: TGTGCCAGCAGCCCCCGACAGGGAATGGGTGAAAAACTGTTTTTT. It translates to CASSPRQGMGEKLFF.

The rearrangement uses TRBV9 and TRBJ1-2, with TRBD1 as a possible D gene (5 bases). This CDR3 comprises 16 residues. Germline V CDR1 and CDR2: SGDLS, YYNGEE. Trimming stripped 4 bases from V and 3 bases from J, with 19 bases between. CDR3 nucleotides: TGTGCCAGCAGCCCCCGCCCAACGGGGGAGGACTATGGCTACACCTTC. Encoded protein: CASSPRPTGEDYGYTF.

The rearrangement uses TRBV18 and TRBJ2-7; D might be TRBD2 (6 bases). The CDR3 runs to 13 residues. Trimming took off 8 bases at V and 4 bases at J, with 15 bases between the two ends. From germline, CDR1 is KGHSH and CDR2 LQKENI. The chain's CDR3 is CASMGGLGYEQYF. The CDR3 DNA is TGTGCCAGCATGGGGGGATTGGGTTACGAGCAGTACTTC.

V gene TRBV7-3 combines with J gene TRBJ2-1; maybe TRBD2 (5 bases). This CDR3 comprises 13 residues. Trimming stripped 3 bases from V and 10 bases from J, with 13 bases between. The germline V gene has CDR1 SGHTA and CDR2 FQGTGA. In nucleotides, the CDR3 is TGTGCCAGCAGCTTCGGACTGGCACGGGAGCAGTTCTTC. Translated: CASSFGLAREQFF.

This clone turned up a few times. CDR3 DNA: TGTGCTCAGACTAGCGGAGGGACCTACGAGCAGTACTTC. It is translated as CAQTSGGTYEQYF. The rearrangement uses TRBV2 and TRBJ2-7; 9 bases map to TRBD2. CDR3 length equals 13 residues. In germline, CDR1 is SNHLY, CDR2 FYNNEI.

The J gene is TRBJ2-3, the V gene TRBV9; D possibly corresponds to TRBD2 (6 bases). The CDR3 is 12 residues long. CDR1 SGDLS and CDR2 YYNGEE come from the germline V gene. With 2 bases removed from V and 7 bases from J, the gap between germline ends came to 8 bases. This chain's CDR3 is CASSVSGNTQYF. CDR3 nucleotide sequence: TGTGCCAGCAGCGTTAGCGGAAATACGCAGTATTTT.

V gene TRBV27 combines with J gene TRBJ2-4, with D perhaps TRBD1 (5 bases). The CDR3 spans 15 residues. Trimming removed 5 bases at V and 0 bases at J, with 11 bases between. CDR1 and CDR2 (germline): MNHEY, SMNVEV (reference sequence). The CDR3 here is CASSLSQGAKNIQYF. The CDR3 DNA reads as TGTGCCAGCAGTCTCTCGCAGGGAGCCAAAAACATTCAGTACTTC.

V is TRBV14 and J is TRBJ1-5; D possibly corresponds to TRBD1 (6 bases). CDR3 length equals 13 residues. Trimming cost V 3 bases and J 4 bases, with 7 bases left between them. In germline, CDR1 is SGHDN, CDR2 FVKESK. The CDR3 loop is CASSQTGNQPQHF. For the CDR3, the DNA is TGTGCCAGCAGCCAGACAGGAAATCAGCCCCAGCATTTT. Supplemented by reference TRBV14 and TRBJ1-5, the full variable domain reads EAGVTQFPSHSVIEKGQTVTLRCDPISGHDNLYWYRRVMGKEIKFLLHFVKESKQDESGMPNNRFLAERTGGTYSTLKVQPAELEDSGVYFCASSQTGNQPQHFGDGTRLSIL.

This clone appeared a few times. This chain connects TRBV7-6 to TRBJ2-7; weak D call: TRBD2 (5 bases). V gave up 3 bases and J gave up 6 bases, with 9 bases separating them. This CDR3 spans 12 amino acids. The germline gives CDR1 SGHVS, CDR2 FNYEAQ. CDR3 in amino acids: CASSFQRGEQYF. In DNA, the CDR3 is TGTGCCAGCAGCTTTCAACGGGGCGAGCAGTACTTC.

Comment on this clone: Other DNA sequences from this sample encode an identical CDR3 as well. J is TRBJ2-7 and V is TRBV6-6; D gene ambiguous. The length of the CDR3 is 12 residues. The germline V and J ends were trimmed by 6 bases and 0 bases, with 6 bases remaining between them. CDR1 MNHNY and CDR2 SVGAGI come from the germline V gene (reference sequence). The CDR3 coding sequence is TGTGCCAGCAGCTCCAGCTCCTACGAGCAGTACTTC. Amino acids: CASSSSSYEQYF.

This clone was seen a single time. The chain links TRBV27 to TRBJ1-2; 7 nucleotides agree with TRBD1. The CDR3 covers 16 residues. The V gene's germline CDR1 is MNHEY and CDR2 SMNVEV (reference sequence). V lost 0 bases, J lost 5 bases, and 9 bases stayed unmatched. DNA for the CDR3: TGTGCCAGCAGTTTATCGGTCGGACAGGTGGGATATGGCTACACCTTC. This encodes CASSLSVGQVGYGYTF.

The chain uses TRBV6-5 and TRBJ1-1; a possible D gene is TRBD1 (5 bases). Germline CDR1 reads MNHEY; CDR2 reads SVGAGI. This CDR3 has 15 residues. Trimming cost V 1 base and J 4 bases, with 13 bases left between them. The CDR3 loop reads CASSYFHTGGTEAFF. The CDR3 DNA sequence: TGTGCCAGCAGTTACTTTCATACGGGGGGCACTGAAGCTTTCTTT.